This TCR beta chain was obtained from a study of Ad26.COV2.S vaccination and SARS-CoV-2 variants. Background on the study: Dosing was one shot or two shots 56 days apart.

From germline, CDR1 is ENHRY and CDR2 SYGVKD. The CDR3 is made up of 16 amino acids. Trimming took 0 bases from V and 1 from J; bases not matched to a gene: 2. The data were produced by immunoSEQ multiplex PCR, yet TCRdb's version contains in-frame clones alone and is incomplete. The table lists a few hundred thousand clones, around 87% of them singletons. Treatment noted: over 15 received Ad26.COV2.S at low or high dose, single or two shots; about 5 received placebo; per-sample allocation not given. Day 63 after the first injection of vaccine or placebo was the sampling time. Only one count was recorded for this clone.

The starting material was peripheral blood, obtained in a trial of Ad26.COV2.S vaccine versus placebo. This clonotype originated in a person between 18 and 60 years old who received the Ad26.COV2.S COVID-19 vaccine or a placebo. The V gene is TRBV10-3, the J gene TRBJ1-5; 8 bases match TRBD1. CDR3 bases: TGTGCCATCAGTGAGTCAGGACAGGGAAGCAATCAGCCCCAGCATTTT. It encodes CAISESGQGSNQPQHF.